One and the same sample provided the 31 T cell receptor beta chains below, sequenced in a study of T cell clonotyping in hematopoietic cell transplantation. TCRdb's copy holds only in-frame clones and misses some; the assay was immunoSEQ multiplex PCR. The data contain tens of thousands of clones, 90% to 95% of them seen just once; the ten biggest clones take up about 0.81%. Sequencing was done on a sample of peripheral blood mononuclear cells. All receptors derive from a woman in her fifties or sixties in good health. Some clones in this sample may be carry-over from other donors' samples.

The chain is built from TRBV19 and TRBJ1-2, with D tentatively TRBD1 (5 bases). The CDR3 is 14 residues long. V shed 3 bases and J shed 4 bases, with 12 bases lying between them. Germline V gene lookup returns CDR1 LNHDA and CDR2 SQIVND (reference sequence). The CDR3 protein is CASSISAGLYGYTF. CDR3 DNA sequence: TGTGCCAGTAGTATTTCCGCAGGGCTCTATGGCTACACCTTC.

This chain uses TRBV6-1 with TRBJ1-6; perhaps TRBD1 as D (6 bases). Germline CDR1 reads MNHNS; CDR2 reads SASEGT. The V end lost 4 bases, the J end lost 5 bases, and 9 bases lay between the germline ends. The CDR3 totals 14 residues. The CDR3 is CASSGGADNSPLHF. The CDR3 nucleotides read TGTGCCAGCAGTGGGGGGGCCGATAATTCACCCCTCCACTTT.

The chain links TRBV9 to TRBJ1-5; no clear D. Between the trimmed V and J ends, which lost 0 bases and 0 bases, there was a span of 7 bases. Germline V lookup: CDR1 SGDLS, CDR2 YYNGEE. CDR3 length equals 15 residues. The CDR3 DNA follows: TGTGCCAGCAGCGTAGACGGCACTAGCAATCAGCCCCAGCATTTT. Protein: CASSVDGTSNQPQHF.

The J gene is TRBJ2-5, the V gene TRBV27; tentatively, D is TRBD2 (6 bases). The CDR3 totals 11 residues. Trimming removed 10 bases at V and 7 bases at J, with 13 bases between. CDR1 and CDR2 (germline): MNHEY, SMNVEV (reference sequence). The CDR3 bases are TGTGCCATCACCCCCGGGGGGACCCAGTACTTC. Its protein product is CAITPGGTQYF.

This chain joins TRBV28 and TRBJ1-1, with D maybe TRBD1 (6 bases). V lost 6 bases and J lost 0, with 14 bases in between. Germline V gene sequence: CDR1 MDHEN, CDR2 SYDVKM. The CDR3 is made up of 15 amino acids. CDR3: CASSSDRPMNTEAFF. The CDR3 coding sequence is TGTGCCAGCAGCTCGGACAGACCCATGAACACTGAAGCTTTCTTT.

This chain connects TRBV4-3 to TRBJ2-3; 13 nucleotides match TRBD2. V gave up 3 bases and J gave up 2 bases; unmatched junction bases: 5. CDR3 size: 17 residues. Germline V lookup: CDR1 LGHNA, CDR2 YSLEER. CDR3 in DNA: TGCGCCAGCAGCCAGCGGACTAGCGGGGGTAACACAGATACGCAGTATTTT. Its protein product is CASSQRTSGGNTDTQYF.

This clone was observed a single time. The genes are TRBV11-2 and TRBJ2-2; 7 bases are a match to TRBD2. CDR3 length: 15 residues. V lost 2 bases to trimming and J lost 5 bases; unmatched junction nucleotides: 5. Germline assignment: CDR1 SGHAT and CDR2 FQNNGV. Here the CDR3 DNA reads TGTGCCAGCAGCTTACGCGGGGGAGGGACCGGGGAGCTGTTTTTT. Amino acid sequence: CASSLRGGGTGELFF.

The J gene is TRBJ2-2, the V gene TRBV5-1; perhaps TRBD1 as D (6 bases). The CDR3 is 12 residues long. Trimming shortened V by 3 bases and J by 8 bases, and 8 bases separated the two germline ends. Per the germline V gene, CDR1 is SGHRS and CDR2 is YFSETQ. CDR3 region: CASSSGQGELFF. The CDR3 bases are TGCGCCAGCAGCTCTGGACAGGGGGAGCTGTTTTTT.

The V gene is TRBV4-1, the J gene TRBJ1-2; 7 bases match TRBD1. CDR1 and CDR2 (germline): MGHRA, YSYEKL. The CDR3 runs 14 residues. Unmatched junction bases numbered 0, after V lost 0 bases and J lost 2 bases. CDR3 DNA: TGCGCCAGCAGCCAAGAGACAGGGAACTATGGCTACACCTTC. This translates into CASSQETGNYGYTF.

V is TRBV28 and J is TRBJ1-2; 9 positions agree with TRBD1. V gave up 3 bases and J gave up 3 bases; unmatched junction bases: 14. The CDR3 extends over 18 amino acids. The germline V gene has CDR1 MDHEN and CDR2 SYDVKM. CDR3 coding DNA: TGTGCCAGCAGTTTGCTTCCGGGACAGGGAGAGGGGCACTATGGCTACACCTTC. Its translation is CASSLLPGQGEGHYGYTF.

The V gene is TRBV11-2, the J gene TRBJ1-3, with TRBD1 matching 9 bases. This CDR3 contains 15 residues. V gave up 5 bases and J gave up 2 bases; unmatched junction bases: 4. The germline gives CDR1 SGHAT, CDR2 FQNNGV. CDR3 DNA sequence: TGTGCCAGCAGCCTGGGACAGGGAGCTGGAAACACCATATATTTT. It translates to CASSLGQGAGNTIYF.

V is TRBV29-1 and J is TRBJ1-5; D is unclear. Germline V gene data show CDR1 as SQVTM and CDR2 as ANQGSEA. CDR3 length: 12 amino acids. The germline V and J ends were trimmed by 3 bases and 6 bases, with 9 bases remaining between them. The CDR3 DNA reads as TGCAGCGTTGAGGGAGTTATTCAGCCCCAGCATTTT. It translates to CSVEGVIQPQHF. Filled out from reference TRBV29-1 and TRBJ1-5, the complete variable domain reads SAVISQKPSRDICQRGTSLTIQCQVDSQVTMMFWYRQQPGQSLTLIATANQGSEATYESGFVIDKFPISRPNLTFSTLTVSNMSPEDSSIYLCSVEGVIQPQHFGDGTRLSIL.

CDR3 sequence: CASRRTAVTGELFF. The CDR3 bases are TGCGCCAGCAGAAGGACGGCGGTCACCGGGGAGCTGTTTTTT. V usage is TRBV5-1 and J usage is TRBJ2-2, with unresolved D. The CDR3 is 14 residues long. Deletions cut 5 bases from V and 4 bases from J, with 12 bases between. The germline gives CDR1 SGHRS, CDR2 YFSETQ.

The chain is built from TRBV7-9 and TRBJ1-6; D unresolved. The V end was cut by 1 base, the J end by 7 bases, with 14 bases between. The CDR3 sequence is 16 residues long. Germline lookup yields CDR1 SEHNR and CDR2 FQNEAQ (reference sequence). This CDR3 is CASSLVPAGENSPLHF. The DNA of the CDR3 is TGTGCCAGCAGCTTAGTCCCGGCGGGAGAGAATTCACCCCTCCACTTT.

This chain connects TRBV30 to TRBJ2-7, with 8 bases that match TRBD1. CDR1 is GTSNPN, CDR2 SVGIG, per germline (reference sequence). This CDR3 has 14 residues. The V gene end was trimmed by 1 base and the J gene end by 4 bases; junction bases not matched to a gene: 6. The CDR3 reads CAWSGGTGLYEQYF. CDR3 coding DNA: TGTGCCTGGAGTGGTGGGACAGGTCTATACGAGCAGTACTTC.

The chain uses TRBV11-1 and TRBJ1-1; D might be TRBD1 (6 bases). The ends were cut back, 1 base at V and 1 base at J, with 10 bases in the middle. Germline V gene sequence: CDR1 SGHAT, CDR2 FQDESV (reference sequence). The CDR3 loop spans 15 amino acids. CDR3 sequence (DNA): TGTGCCAGCAGCTTAGATCAGGGGCGGAACACTGAAGCTTTCTTT. Translated: CASSLDQGRNTEAFF.

The chain couples TRBV10-3 to TRBJ2-3, with TRBD2 matching over 8 bases. This CDR3 is 17 amino acids long. The V and J ends lost 7 bases and 6 bases, in that order; junction bases with no gene match: 18. Germline V gene sequence: CDR1 ENHRY, CDR2 SYGVKD. The CDR3 bases are TGTGCCATCACCCTGAATCGGGAGGGGGTAAACTCCGATACGCAGTATTTT. It specifies CAITLNREGVNSDTQYF.

The chain uses TRBV2 and TRBJ2-3; D not certain. The V gene's germline CDR1 is SNHLY and CDR2 FYNNEI. The V gene lost 1 base and the J gene lost 9 bases, with 8 bases spanning the gap. The CDR3 is 12 amino acids. The CDR3 bases are TGTGCCAGCAGTGAAGTGGTTGGGACGCAGTATTTT. Protein product: CASSEVVGTQYF.

The CDR3 loop reads CASSPGGSYTF. The CDR3 nucleotides read TGTGCCAGCAGTCCGGGAGGGTCCTACACCTTC. This chain joins TRBV28 and TRBJ1-2, with D unclear. Between the trimmed V and J ends, which lost 5 bases and 10 bases, there was a span of 11 bases. CDR3 size: 11 residues. The germline CDR1 and CDR2 sequences are MDHEN and SYDVKM.

This chain connects TRBV5-1 to TRBJ2-7; D is unresolved. The CDR3 is 15 residues long. V was cut by 0 bases and J by 2 bases, with 12 bases left in between. Germline V gives CDR1 SGHRS, CDR2 YFSETQ. The CDR3 sequence is CASSLAGNNPYEQYF. The CDR3, as DNA: TGCGCCAGCAGCTTGGCCGGAAACAATCCCTACGAGCAGTACTTC.

The rearrangement joins TRBV11-2 to TRBJ2-6; tentative D call: TRBD2 (7 bases). Germline assignment: CDR1 SGHAT and CDR2 FQNNGV. The germline V and J ends were trimmed by 6 bases and 0 bases, with 15 bases remaining between them. CDR3 length: 17 residues. The CDR3 coding sequence is TGTGCCAGCAGGTCCTGGGGGGGGCCCTCTGGGGCCAACGTCCTGACTTTC. Amino acid sequence: CASRSWGGPSGANVLTF.

V gene TRBV6-6 combines with J gene TRBJ2-7; TRBD2 might be the D (5 bases). This CDR3 contains 14 residues. Trimming stripped 2 bases from V and 6 bases from J, with 14 bases between. The germline gives CDR1 MNHNY, CDR2 SVGAGI (reference sequence). CDR3 in DNA: TGTGCCAGCAGTTACAGGGCCCCACGGGGCGAGCAGTACTTC. The encoded protein is CASSYRAPRGEQYF.

This clone showed up just once. J is TRBJ1-6 and V is TRBV9; D gene unclear. Per germline, CDR1 SGDLS and CDR2 YYNGEE. This CDR3 is 12 amino acids long. V lost 4 bases, J lost 6 bases, and 5 bases lay in between. In DNA, the CDR3 is TGTGCCAGCAGCCCGGGTAATTCACCCCTCCACTTT. Translated: CASSPGNSPLHF.

This chain uses TRBV19 with TRBJ1-1; 10 bases are a match to TRBD1. This CDR3 has 16 residues. Germline CDR1 is LNHDA and CDR2 is SQIVND (reference sequence). V lost 4 bases and J lost 0; bases outside the gene matches: 5. The CDR3 loop reads CASSRDRGHMNTEAFF. CDR3 nucleotides: TGTGCCAGTAGTAGGGACAGGGGACACATGAACACTGAAGCTTTCTTT.

This sequence joins TRBV5-4 and TRBJ1-6; TRBD1 aligns across 7 bases. From germline, CDR1 is SGHNT and CDR2 YYREEE (reference sequence). This CDR3 spans 15 amino acids. The trim removed 4 bases at V and 7 bases at J, leaving 8 bases unmatched. The CDR3 coding sequence is TGTGCCAGCAGCGTTACAGGGGAGGAGAATTCACCCCTCCACTTT. Translating it yields CASSVTGEENSPLHF. The full variable domain, in which reference TRBV5-4 and TRBJ1-6 provide the parts outside the CDR3, is ETGVTQSPTHLIKTRGQQVTLRCSSQSGHNTVSWYQQALGQGPQFIFQYYREEENGRGNFPPRFSGLQFPNYSSELNVNALELDDSALYLCASSVTGEENSPLHFGNGTRLTVT.

The V gene is TRBV9, the J gene TRBJ2-1, with D uncertain. Germline V gene sequence: CDR1 SGDLS, CDR2 YYNGEE. This CDR3 region has 16 residues. V lost 0 bases and J lost 2, with 12 bases in between. The CDR3 here is CASSVAAGRTYNEQFF. DNA for the CDR3: TGTGCCAGCAGCGTAGCTGCCGGACGAACCTACAATGAGCAGTTCTTC. Looking up the rest from reference TRBV9 and TRBJ2-1 gives the full variable domain: DSGVTQTPKHLITATGQRVTLRCSPRSGDLSVYWYQQSLDQGLQFLIQYYNGEERAKGNILERFSAQQFPDLHSELNLSSLELGDSALYFCASSVAAGRTYNEQFFGPGTRLTVL.

The chain uses TRBV28 and TRBJ2-7; D unclear. Germline V CDR1 and CDR2: MDHEN, SYDVKM. The germline V and J ends were trimmed by 6 bases and 1 base, with 13 bases remaining between them. The CDR3 is 14 residues long. CDR3 protein: CASRGSYFSYEQYF. The CDR3 DNA sequence: TGTGCCAGCAGAGGATCGTACTTTTCCTACGAGCAGTACTTC.

V usage is TRBV6-6 and J usage is TRBJ2-7; 9 bases line up with TRBD1. Germline CDR1 MNHNY, CDR2 SVGAGI (reference sequence). V trimming: 8 bases; J trimming: 3 bases; junction bases outside the gene matches: 11. The CDR3 length is 15 residues. This CDR3 reads CASQTRDRANYEQYF. CDR3 DNA sequence: TGTGCCAGCCAAACCCGGGACAGGGCTAACTACGAGCAGTACTTC.

V is TRBV7-3 and J is TRBJ1-1; D is unresolved. CDR1 and CDR2 (germline): SGHTA, FQGTGA. V dropped 5 bases and J dropped 5 bases, with 12 bases sitting between them. The CDR3 has 13 residues. Here the CDR3 reads CASSQETWTEAFF. In DNA, the CDR3 is TGTGCCAGCAGCCAGGAGACATGGACTGAAGCTTTCTTT.

Comment on this clone: This specimen includes other DNA sequences encoding the same CDR3. The gene calls are TRBV4-2 and TRBJ2-6; weak D call: TRBD2 (7 bases). There are 16 residues in the CDR3. V gave up 0 bases and J gave up 4 bases, with 10 bases separating them. Germline V lookup: CDR1 LGHNA, CDR2 YNFKEQ. The DNA of the CDR3 is TGTGCCAGCAGCCAAGATGGGGGGGCAGGGGCCAACGTCCTGACTTTC. Amino acids: CASSQDGGAGANVLTF.

The chain uses TRBV28 and TRBJ2-7; TRBD1 aligns across 7 bases. Unmatched junction bases numbered 12, after V lost 2 bases and J lost 2 bases. The CDR3 loop spans 17 amino acids. Germline CDR1 and CDR2: MDHEN and SYDVKM. The CDR3 DNA follows: TGTGCCAGCAGTTTACCCGACGACACAGGGGTCCCCTACGAGCAGTACTTC. Amino acids: CASSLPDDTGVPYEQYF. Based on the CDR3 plus reference TRBV28 and TRBJ2-7, the full variable domain is DVKVTQSSRYLVKRTGEKVFLECVQDMDHENMFWYRQDPGLGLRLIYFSYDVKMKEKGDIPEGYSVSREKKERFSLILESASTNQTSMYLCASSLPDDTGVPYEQYFGPGTRLTVT.